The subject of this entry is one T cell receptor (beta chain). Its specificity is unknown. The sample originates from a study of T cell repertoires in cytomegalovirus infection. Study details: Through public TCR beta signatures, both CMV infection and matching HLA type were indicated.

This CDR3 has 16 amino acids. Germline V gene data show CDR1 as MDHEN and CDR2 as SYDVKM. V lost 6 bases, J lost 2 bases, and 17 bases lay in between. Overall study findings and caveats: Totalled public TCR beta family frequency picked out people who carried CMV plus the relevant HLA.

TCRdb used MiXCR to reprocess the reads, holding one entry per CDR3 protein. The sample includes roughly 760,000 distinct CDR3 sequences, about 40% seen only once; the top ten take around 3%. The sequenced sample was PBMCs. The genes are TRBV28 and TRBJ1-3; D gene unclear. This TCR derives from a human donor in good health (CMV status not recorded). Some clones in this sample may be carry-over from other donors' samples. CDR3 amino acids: CASSRGFGVAGNTIYF. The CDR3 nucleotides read TGTGCCAGCAGCCGCGGCTTCGGGGTTGCTGGAAACACCATATATTTT.